This paragraph covers one T cell receptor (beta chain) sequence. The antigen it recognizes is unknown. The record has no base qualities; no much larger clone is one base away. Trimmed from V: 5 bases; trimmed from J: 7 bases; junction bases lacking a gene match: 10. The germline V gene (reference sequence) provides CDR1 SEHNR and CDR2 FQNEAQ. The CDR3, from cysteine to phenylalanine, totals 14 residues. Just CDR3 DNA is preserved here, 42 bases in frame from base 1. This sample is part of a study of technical replicates of blood from a handful of donors (dated by TCRdb to the late 2010s). The library was produced with the immunoSEQ multiplex PCR assay. TCRdb retrieved this table from immuneACCESS and kept in-frame rearrangements only. Not all clones are present; in checked studies, unresolved V genes account for under half, and no reason is known for the remainder. Within this sample are under 95,000 clones, with 90% to 95% of them counted one time only. The ten biggest clones cover less than 0.3% of the sample.

The rearrangement combines TRBV7-9 with TRBJ2-7; a stretch of 8 junction bases matches TRBD1. The sequencing input was T cells isolated from PBMCs. The TCR comes from a human donor in good health. Here is the DNA: TGTGCCAGCAGCCCGGCCCAGGGGGCGCGAGAGCAGTACTTC. It translates as CASSPAQGAREQYF. Extended through the reference TRBV7-9 and TRBJ2-7 proteins, this CDR3 yields the full variable domain: DTGVSQNPRHKITKRGQNVTFRCDPISEHNRLYWYRQTLGQGPEFLTYFQNEAQLEKSRLLSDRFSAERPKGSFSTLEIQRTEQGDSAMYLCASSPAQGAREQYFGPGTRLTVT.